This TCR beta chain came from a study of shared clonotypes between healthy human individuals. For the study at large: Three plates each covered CD4 naive and memory; CD8 naive two, CD8 memory one.

Study outcomes and limitations: Limited genetic and exposure-history diversity came from having few donors. Between four donors, naive CD4 clonotypes were shared at a level of about 5%.

Germline CDR1 GTSNPN, CDR2 SVGIG (reference sequence). This CDR3 region has 13 residues. V was cut by 4 bases and J by 0 bases, with 10 bases left in between. Notes on this clone: What it binds is not known.

Produced via immunoSEQ multiplex PCR; TCRdb's table is partial and in-frame only. The profile covers around 2,000,000 clones, with around 95% appearing a single time and 0.13% taken by the ten largest. Negatively enriched CD4+ T cells were divided by CD45RA into naive and memory. The TCR comes from a man between 18 and 35 years old in good health. The source material was naive CD4+ T cells sorted from blood. Subset noted: CD45RA+ positively selected. The genes are TRBV30 and TRBJ2-7; D is uncertain. CDR3 DNA: TGTGCCTGGATTCCCAGACACTCCTACGAGCAGTACTTC. Residues: CAWIPRHSYEQYF.